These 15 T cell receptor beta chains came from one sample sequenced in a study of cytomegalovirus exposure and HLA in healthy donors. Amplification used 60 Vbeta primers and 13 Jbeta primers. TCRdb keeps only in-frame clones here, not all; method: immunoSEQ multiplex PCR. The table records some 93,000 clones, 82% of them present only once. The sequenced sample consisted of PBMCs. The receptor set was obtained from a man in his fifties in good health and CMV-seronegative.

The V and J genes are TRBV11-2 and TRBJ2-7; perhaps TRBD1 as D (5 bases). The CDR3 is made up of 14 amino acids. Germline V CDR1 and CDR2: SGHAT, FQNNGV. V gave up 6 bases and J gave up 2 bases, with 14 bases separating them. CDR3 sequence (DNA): TGTGCCAGCAGTCAGGCAGGGCCTACCTACGAGCAGTACTTC. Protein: CASSQAGPTYEQYF.

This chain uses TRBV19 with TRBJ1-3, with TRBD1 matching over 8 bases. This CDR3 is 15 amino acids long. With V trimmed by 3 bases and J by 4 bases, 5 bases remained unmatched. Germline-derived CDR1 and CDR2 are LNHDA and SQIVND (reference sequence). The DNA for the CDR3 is TGTGCCAGTAGTATCAGGGGGCTTAGAGGAAACACCATATATTTT. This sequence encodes CASSIRGLRGNTIYF.

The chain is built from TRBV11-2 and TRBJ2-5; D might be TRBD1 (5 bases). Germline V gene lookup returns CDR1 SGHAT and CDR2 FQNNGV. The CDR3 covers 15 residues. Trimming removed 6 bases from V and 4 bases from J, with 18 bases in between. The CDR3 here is CASSLGLGQGETQYF. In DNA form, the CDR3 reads TGTGCCAGCAGTCTAGGCCTTGGCCAGGGAGAGACCCAGTACTTC. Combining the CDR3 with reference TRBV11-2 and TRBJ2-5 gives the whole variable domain EAGVAQSPRYKIIEKRQSVAFWCNPISGHATLYWYQQILGQGPKLLIQFQNNGVVDDSQLPKDRFSAERLKGVDSTLKIQPAKLEDSAVYLCASSLGLGQGETQYFGPGTRLLVL.

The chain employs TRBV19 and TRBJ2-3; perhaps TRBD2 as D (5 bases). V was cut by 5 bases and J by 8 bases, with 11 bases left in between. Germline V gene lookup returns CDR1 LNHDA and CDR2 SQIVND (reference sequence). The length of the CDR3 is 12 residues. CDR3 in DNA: TGTGCCAGTAGTGAGGGCTCTGGTACGCAGTATTTT. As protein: CASSEGSGTQYF.

The CDR3 here is CASSRRQGDTTDTEAFF. In nucleotides, the CDR3 is TGTGCCAGCAGCCGCCGACAGGGCGATACCACTGACACTGAAGCTTTCTTT. The J gene is TRBJ1-1, the V gene TRBV21-1; TRBD1, the D gene given by the table, was not confirmed from the DNA. TRBV21-1 is classified as a pseudogene. This CDR3 has 17 residues.

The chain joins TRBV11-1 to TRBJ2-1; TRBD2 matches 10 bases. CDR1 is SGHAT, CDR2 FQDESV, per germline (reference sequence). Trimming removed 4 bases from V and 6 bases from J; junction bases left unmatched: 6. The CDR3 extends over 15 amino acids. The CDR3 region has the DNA TGTGCCAGCAGCTCCGGGACTAGCGTAACCAATGAGCAGTTCTTC. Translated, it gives CASSSGTSVTNEQFF.

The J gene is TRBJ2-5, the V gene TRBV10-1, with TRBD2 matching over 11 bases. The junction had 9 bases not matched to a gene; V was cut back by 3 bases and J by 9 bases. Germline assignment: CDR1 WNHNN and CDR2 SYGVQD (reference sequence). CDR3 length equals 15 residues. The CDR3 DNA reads TGCGCCAGCAGTGACGGGACTAGCGGTCAGGGGGCCCAGTACTTC. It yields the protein CASSDGTSGQGAQYF.

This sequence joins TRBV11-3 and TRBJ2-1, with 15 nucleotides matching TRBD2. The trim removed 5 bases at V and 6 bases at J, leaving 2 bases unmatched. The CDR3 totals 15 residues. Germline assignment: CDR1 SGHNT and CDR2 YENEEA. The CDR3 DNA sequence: TGTGCCAGCAGCCCGGGACTAGCGGGAGGCAATGAGCAGTTCTTC. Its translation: CASSPGLAGGNEQFF.

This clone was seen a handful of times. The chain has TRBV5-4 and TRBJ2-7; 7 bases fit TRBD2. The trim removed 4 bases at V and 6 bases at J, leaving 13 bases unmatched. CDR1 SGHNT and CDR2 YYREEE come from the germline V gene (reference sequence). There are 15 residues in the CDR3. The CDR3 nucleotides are TGTGCCAGCAGCCCAGCCAGGACTAGAGGACTCGAGCAGTACTTC. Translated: CASSPARTRGLEQYF.

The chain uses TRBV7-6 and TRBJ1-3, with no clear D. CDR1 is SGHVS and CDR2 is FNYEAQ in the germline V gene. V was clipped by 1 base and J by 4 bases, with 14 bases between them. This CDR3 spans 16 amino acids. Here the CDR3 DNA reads TGTGCCAGCAGCTTAGGGGCAGCAGGAGGAGGAAACACCATATATTTT. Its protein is CASSLGAAGGGNTIYF.

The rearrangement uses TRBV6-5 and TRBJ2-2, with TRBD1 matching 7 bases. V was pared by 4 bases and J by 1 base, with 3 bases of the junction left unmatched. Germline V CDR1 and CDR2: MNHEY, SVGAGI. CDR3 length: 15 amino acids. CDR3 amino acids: CASSLGQRNTGELFF. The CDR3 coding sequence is TGTGCCAGCAGTTTGGGACAGAGGAACACCGGGGAGCTGTTTTTT.

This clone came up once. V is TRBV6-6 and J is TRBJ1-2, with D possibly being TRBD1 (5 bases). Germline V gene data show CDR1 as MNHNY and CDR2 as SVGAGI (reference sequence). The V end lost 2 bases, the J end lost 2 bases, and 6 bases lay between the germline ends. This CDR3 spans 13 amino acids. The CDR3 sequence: CASSYDSNYGYTF. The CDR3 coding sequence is TGTGCCAGCAGTTACGACAGCAACTATGGCTACACCTTC.

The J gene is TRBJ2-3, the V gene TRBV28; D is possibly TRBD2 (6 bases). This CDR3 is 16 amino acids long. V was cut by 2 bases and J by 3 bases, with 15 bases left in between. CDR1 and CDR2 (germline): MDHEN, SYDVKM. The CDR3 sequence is CASSLAGSELTDTQYF. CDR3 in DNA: TGTGCCAGCAGTTTAGCCGGGAGTGAGTTGACAGATACGCAGTATTTT. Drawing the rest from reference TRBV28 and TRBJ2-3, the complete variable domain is DVKVTQSSRYLVKRTGEKVFLECVQDMDHENMFWYRQDPGLGLRLIYFSYDVKMKEKGDIPEGYSVSREKKERFSLILESASTNQTSMYLCASSLAGSELTDTQYFGPGTRLTVL.

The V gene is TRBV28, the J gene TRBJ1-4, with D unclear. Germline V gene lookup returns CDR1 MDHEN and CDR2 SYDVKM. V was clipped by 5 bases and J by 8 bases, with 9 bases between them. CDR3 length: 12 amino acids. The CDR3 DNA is TGTGCCAGCAGTCAGATCGGGGAAAAACTGTTTTTT. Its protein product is CASSQIGEKLFF.

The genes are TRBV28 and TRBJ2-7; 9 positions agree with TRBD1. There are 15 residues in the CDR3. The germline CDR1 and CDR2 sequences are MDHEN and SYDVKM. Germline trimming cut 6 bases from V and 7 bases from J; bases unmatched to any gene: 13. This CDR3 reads CASSAPGQGLSEQYF. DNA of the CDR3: TGTGCCAGCAGCGCCCCGGGACAGGGATTGTCTGAGCAGTACTTC.